These 9 T cell receptor beta chains share one sample of origin, sequenced in a study of T cells in Graves' hyperthyroidism and ophthalmopathy. TCR beta CDR3 regions were amplified from RNA. The HTBI set primed first-round TCR CDR3 RT-PCR. TCRdb called the multiplex PCR reads again in MiXCR, with one record for every CDR3 protein. The data contain 500,000 to 600,000 distinct CDR3 sequences, 15% to 20% of them seen just once; the ten biggest clones take up about 18%. The sequencing input was blood. These receptor sequences come from a young woman with Graves' hyperthyroidism.

About this clonotype itself: This may be a read error: a much more frequent sequence differs by one nucleotide. The chain links TRBV2 to TRBJ1-2; weak D call: TRBD1 (5 bases). The CDR3 contains 14 residues. The V and J ends lost 8 bases and 7 bases respectively, with 20 bases between them. Germline lookup yields CDR1 SNHLY and CDR2 FYNNEI. The DNA of the CDR3 is TGTGCCAGCGATCTTGGGGCAGGGATTTTTGGCTACACCTTC. It specifies CASDLGAGIFGYTF.

This clonotype was found many times. The chain employs TRBV11-3 and TRBJ2-7, with D unresolved. The germline V and J ends were trimmed by 5 bases and 4 bases, with 9 bases remaining between them. The CDR3 covers 12 residues. Per the germline V gene, CDR1 is SGHNT and CDR2 is YENEEA. The CDR3 DNA sequence: TGTGCCAGCAGCCCCAACGGGTACGAGCAGTACTTC. Its protein product is CASSPNGYEQYF. The whole variable domain, filled in from reference TRBV11-3 and TRBJ2-7, reads EAGVVQSPRYKIIEKKQPVAFWCNPISGHNTLYWYLQNLGQGPELLIRYENEEAVDDSQLPKDRFSAERLKGVDSTLKIQPAELGDSAVYLCASSPNGYEQYFGPGTRLTVT.

This clonotype has a handful of counts. This rearrangement joins TRBV3-1 to TRBJ2-6, with unresolved D. This CDR3 has 16 residues. Trimming took 1 base from V and 0 from J, leaving 7 bases between them. Per germline, CDR1 LGHDT and CDR2 YNNKEL (reference sequence). The CDR3, as DNA: TGTGCCAGCAGCCAAGTAACATTCTCTGGGGCCAACGTCCTGACTTTC. Translation gives CASSQVTFSGANVLTF.

In its sample, this clonotype was seen many times. The chain uses TRBV3-1 and TRBJ2-3; 15 bases are a match to TRBD2. CDR1 is LGHDT, CDR2 YNNKEL, per germline (reference sequence). The CDR3 runs 17 residues. V shed 4 bases, J shed 8 bases, and the junction held 10 bases outside the gene matches. The CDR3 region is CASSPPYGLAGGGTQYF. Here the CDR3 DNA reads TGTGCCAGCAGCCCACCCTACGGACTAGCGGGAGGGGGTACGCAGTATTTT.

The rearrangement uses TRBV29-1 and TRBJ1-2; 10 bases are shared with TRBD1. With V trimmed by 6 bases and J by 8 bases, 15 bases remained unmatched. There are 15 residues in the CDR3. Germline CDR1 SQVTM, CDR2 ANQGSEA. CDR3 amino acids: CSVVLTGGEGWGYTF. CDR3 sequence (DNA): TGCAGCGTGGTTCTGACAGGGGGCGAAGGATGGGGCTACACCTTC. The entire variable domain, with the rest obtained from reference TRBV29-1 and TRBJ1-2, is as follows: SAVISQKPSRDICQRGTSLTIQCQVDSQVTMMFWYRQQPGQSLTLIATANQGSEATYESGFVIDKFPISRPNLTFSTLTVSNMSPEDSSIYLCSVVLTGGEGWGYTFGSGTRLTVV.

This clonotype showed up many times. The J gene is TRBJ2-3, the V gene TRBV24-1; unclear D gene. The V and J ends lost 0 bases and 5 bases respectively, with 8 bases between them. The CDR3 consists of 14 residues. CDR1 KGHDR and CDR2 SFDVKD come from the germline V gene. In DNA, the CDR3 is TGTGCCACCAGTGATTTGCGCGGTCTAGATACGCAGTATTTT. Translating gives CATSDLRGLDTQYF.

This sequence joins TRBV6-1 and TRBJ2-7; 9 nucleotides match TRBD2. The CDR3 is made up of 14 amino acids. Germline CDR1 and CDR2: MNHNS and SASEGT. J was trimmed by 2 bases and V by 7 bases; bases with no gene match: 6. The CDR3 loop is CASTIAGATYEQYF. In DNA, the CDR3 is TGTGCCAGCACCATAGCGGGGGCCACCTACGAGCAGTACTTC.

A few counts support this clonotype. V gene TRBV10-1 combines with J gene TRBJ2-1; D gene uncertain. The CDR3 sequence is 13 residues long. Germline CDR1 is WNHNN and CDR2 is SYGVQD (reference sequence). Between the trimmed V and J ends, which lost 4 bases and 6 bases, there was a span of 10 bases. The chain's CDR3 is CASSARTANEQFF. The CDR3 bases are TGCGCCAGCAGTGCTAGGACGGCCAATGAGCAGTTCTTC.

This clonotype occurred many times. V is TRBV6-6 and J is TRBJ2-2; D call uncertain. This CDR3 region has 14 residues. CDR1 is MNHNY and CDR2 is SVGAGI in the germline V gene (reference sequence). Trimming cost V 2 bases and J 4 bases, with 8 bases left between them. This CDR3 is CASSYGRSTGELFF. The CDR3 DNA sequence: TGTGCCAGCAGTTACGGACGATCCACCGGGGAGCTGTTTTTT.